This TCR beta chain was identified during a study of blood T cell repertoires in COVID-19. Study details: The cDNA or gDNA used as material had been derived from T cells, B-cell-depleted T cells, or PBMCs.

Germline CDR1 MGHRA, CDR2 YSYEKL. This CDR3 spans 17 amino acids. Trimming took 0 bases from V and 2 from J; bases not matched to a gene: 7. This clone occurred a few times. Sequencing was performed with immunoSEQ multiplex PCR; in TCRdb, only in-frame clones are kept and a portion is missing. The sample has roughly 220,000 clones, roughly 75% seen once. The sequencing sample was made of peripheral blood. This chain links TRBV4-1 with TRBJ1-2; 9 bases fit TRBD1. This sequence was found in a woman between 70 and 85 years old with acute or convalescent COVID-19. CDR3 amino acids: CASSQDRRTGVNYGYTF. The CDR3, as DNA: TGCGCCAGCAGCCAAGATCGGAGGACAGGGGTGAACTATGGCTACACCTTC.